This passage covers 2 T cell receptor beta chains from one sample sequenced in a study of response to subunit inactivated influenza vaccine. MiXCR was run by TCRdb on the RT-PCR reads, yielding one entry per CDR3 protein. This table has roughly 710,000 distinct CDR3 sequences, 11% to 15% appearing once. Sequencing was performed on PBMCs from blood, taken about 14 days before vaccination. The receptor source for this set is a man aged 45 to 65 who received an inactivated influenza vaccine.

The chain links TRBV7-2 to TRBJ2-7; 11 bases fit TRBD2. Germline V gives CDR1 SGHTA, CDR2 FQGNSA. The V gene end was trimmed by 5 bases and the J gene end by 7 bases; junction bases not matched to a gene: 10. The CDR3 loop spans 15 amino acids. CDR3 nucleotide sequence: TGTGCCAGCAGCCACCAACCATCTAGCGGGGGGGAGCAGTACTTC. Translation: CASSHQPSSGGEQYF.

This clonotype has only one observation. The J gene is TRBJ2-5, the V gene TRBV10-3, with D maybe TRBD1 (5 bases). Germline V gene sequence: CDR1 ENHRY, CDR2 SYGVKD. CDR3 size: 13 residues. V lost 5 bases, J lost 4 bases, and 11 bases lay in between. This CDR3 reads CAISHDRPETQYF. CDR3 DNA: TGTGCCATCAGTCATGACAGACCAGAGACCCAGTACTTC.